This T cell receptor (beta chain) comes out of a study of cytomegalovirus exposure and HLA in healthy donors. Primers for the PCR totalled 60 Vbeta and 13 Jbeta. Measured with immunoSEQ multiplex PCR; TCRdb has only the in-frame clones, and not every one. The sample consists of some 140,000 clones, about 77% of them appearing once. Germline values: CDR1 LNHNV, CDR2 YYDKDF (reference sequence). The CDR3 extends over 14 amino acids. The junction had 3 bases not matched to a gene; V was cut back by 0 bases and J by 7 bases. A word on this clone: The sample contains more than one DNA sequence encoding this CDR3.

The chain uses TRBV15 and TRBJ2-1; 7 nucleotides line up with TRBD2. The sequence was collected from a man over 45 in good health and CMV-seronegative. The sequenced sample consisted of PBMCs. CDR3 amino acids: CATSREGGRNEQFF. CDR3 bases: TGTGCCACCAGCAGAGAGGGCGGGAGAAATGAGCAGTTCTTC.